The entry below gives a single TCR beta chain sequence along with its context. This table comes from immunoSEQ multiplex PCR, and its TCRdb copy is limited to in-frame clones, with some not included. The sample yields millions of clones, over 85% seen once. This sample was taken from a study of shared clonotypes between healthy human individuals. Sequences were obtained from naive CD4+ T cells sorted from blood. Subset described: CD45RA+ positively selected. This receptor was obtained from a man younger than 35 in good health.

CDR3 sequence reads: CASSESGQQETQYF. CDR3 in DNA: TGTGCCAGCAGTGAATCGGGACAGCAAGAGACCCAGTACTTC. The rearrangement joins TRBV25-1 to TRBJ2-5; 7 bases match TRBD1. The germline CDR1 and CDR2 sequences are MGHDK and SYGVNS. The CDR3 consists of 14 residues. Germline trimming cut 1 base from V and 2 bases from J; bases unmatched to any gene: 1. The entire variable domain, with the rest obtained from reference TRBV25-1 and TRBJ2-5, is as follows: EADIYQTPRYLVIGTGKKITLECSQTMGHDKMYWYQQDPGMELHLIHYSYGVNSTEKGDLSSESTVSRIRTEHFPLTLESARPSHTSQYLCASSESGQQETQYFGPGTRLLVL.